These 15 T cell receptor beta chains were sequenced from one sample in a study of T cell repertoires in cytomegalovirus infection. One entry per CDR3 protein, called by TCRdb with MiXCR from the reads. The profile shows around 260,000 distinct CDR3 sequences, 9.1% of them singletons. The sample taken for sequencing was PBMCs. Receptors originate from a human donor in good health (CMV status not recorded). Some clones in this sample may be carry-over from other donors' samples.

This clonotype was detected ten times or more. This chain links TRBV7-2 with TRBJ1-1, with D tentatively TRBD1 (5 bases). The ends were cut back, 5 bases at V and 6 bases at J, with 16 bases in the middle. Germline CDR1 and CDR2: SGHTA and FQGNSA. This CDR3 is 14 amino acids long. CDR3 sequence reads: CASSPGTSRAEAFF. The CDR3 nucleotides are TGTGCCAGCAGCCCCGGGACGTCGCGTGCTGAAGCTTTCTTT.

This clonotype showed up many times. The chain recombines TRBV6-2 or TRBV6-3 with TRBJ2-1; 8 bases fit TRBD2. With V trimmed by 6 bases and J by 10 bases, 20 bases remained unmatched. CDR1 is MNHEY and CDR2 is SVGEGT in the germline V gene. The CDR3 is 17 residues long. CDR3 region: CASRGHGSGASSKEQFF. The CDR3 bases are TGTGCCAGCAGAGGACACGGTAGCGGGGCCTCTTCCAAGGAGCAGTTCTTC.

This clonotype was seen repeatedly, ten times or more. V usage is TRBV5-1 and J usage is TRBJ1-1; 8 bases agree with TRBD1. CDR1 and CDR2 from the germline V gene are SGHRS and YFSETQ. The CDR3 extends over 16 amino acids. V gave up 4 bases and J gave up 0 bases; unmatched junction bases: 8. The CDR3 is CASSIPGTGLNTEAFF. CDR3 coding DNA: TGCGCCAGCAGCATTCCCGGGACAGGACTGAACACTGAAGCTTTCTTT. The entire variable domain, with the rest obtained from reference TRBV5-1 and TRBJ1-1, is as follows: KAGVTQTPRYLIKTRGQQVTLSCSPISGHRSVSWYQQTPGQGLQFLFEYFSETQRNKGNFPGRFSGRQFSNSRSEMNVSTLELGDSALYLCASSIPGTGLNTEAFFGQGTRLTVV.

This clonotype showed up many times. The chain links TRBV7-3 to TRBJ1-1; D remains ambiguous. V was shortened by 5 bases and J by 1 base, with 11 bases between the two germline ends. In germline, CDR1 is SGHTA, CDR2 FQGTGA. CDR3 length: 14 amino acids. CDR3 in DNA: TGTGCCAGCAGCCCCCCGGGGAGGAACACTGAAGCTTTCTTT. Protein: CASSPPGRNTEAFF.

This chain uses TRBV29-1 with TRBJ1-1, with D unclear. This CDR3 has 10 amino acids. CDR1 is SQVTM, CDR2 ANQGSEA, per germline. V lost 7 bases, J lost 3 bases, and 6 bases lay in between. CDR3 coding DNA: TGCAGCGCTCGAGACACTGAAGCTTTCTTT. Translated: CSARDTEAFF.

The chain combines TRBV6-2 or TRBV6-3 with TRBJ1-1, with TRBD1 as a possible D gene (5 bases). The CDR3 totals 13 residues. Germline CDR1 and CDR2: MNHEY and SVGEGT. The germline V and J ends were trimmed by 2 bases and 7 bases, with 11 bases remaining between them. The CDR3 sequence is CASSYITGLEAFF. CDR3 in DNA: TGTGCCAGCAGTTACATTACGGGGCTTGAAGCTTTCTTT.

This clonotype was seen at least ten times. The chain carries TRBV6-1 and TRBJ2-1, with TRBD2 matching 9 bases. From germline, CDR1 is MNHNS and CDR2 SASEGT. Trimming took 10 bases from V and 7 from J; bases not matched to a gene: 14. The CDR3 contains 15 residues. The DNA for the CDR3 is TGTGCCACCCGCAGGGCGGGAGGGCCGTCTAATGAGCAGTTCTTC. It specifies CATRRAGGPSNEQFF.

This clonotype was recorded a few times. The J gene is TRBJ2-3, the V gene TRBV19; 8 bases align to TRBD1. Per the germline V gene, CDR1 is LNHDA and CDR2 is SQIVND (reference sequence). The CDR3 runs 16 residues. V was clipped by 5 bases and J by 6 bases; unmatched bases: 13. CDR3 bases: TGTGCCAGTAGTCTCTTACCGGGACAGGCGGGGGATACGCAGTATTTT. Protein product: CASSLLPGQAGDTQYF. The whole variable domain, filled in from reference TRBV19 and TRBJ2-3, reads DGGITQSPKYLFRKEGQNVTLSCEQNLNHDAMYWYRQDPGQGLRLIYYSQIVNDFQKGDIAEGYSVSREKKESFPLTVTSAQKNPTAFYLCASSLLPGQAGDTQYFGPGTRLTVL.

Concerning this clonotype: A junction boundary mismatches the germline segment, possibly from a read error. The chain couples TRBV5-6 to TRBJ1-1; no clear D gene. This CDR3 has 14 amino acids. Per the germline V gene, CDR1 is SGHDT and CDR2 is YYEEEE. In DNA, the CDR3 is TGTGCCAGCAGACTTGGACCTACAGACACTCAAGCTTTCTTT. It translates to CASRLGPTDTQAFF.

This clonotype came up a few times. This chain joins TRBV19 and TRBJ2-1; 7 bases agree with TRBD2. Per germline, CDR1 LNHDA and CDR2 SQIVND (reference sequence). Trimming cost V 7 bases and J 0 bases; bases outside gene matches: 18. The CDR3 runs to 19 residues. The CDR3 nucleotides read TGTGCCAGTAAAAGCGGGAAACGACTACGAAAGAGCTCCTACAATGAGCAGTTCTTC. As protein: CASKSGKRLRKSSYNEQFF.

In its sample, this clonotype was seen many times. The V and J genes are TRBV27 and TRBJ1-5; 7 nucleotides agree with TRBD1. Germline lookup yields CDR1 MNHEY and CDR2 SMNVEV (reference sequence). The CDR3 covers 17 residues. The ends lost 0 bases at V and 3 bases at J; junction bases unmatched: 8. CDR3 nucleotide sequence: TGTGCCAGCAGTTTATCAAGGCGGGGACAGCCCAATCAGCCCCAGCATTTT. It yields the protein CASSLSRRGQPNQPQHF.

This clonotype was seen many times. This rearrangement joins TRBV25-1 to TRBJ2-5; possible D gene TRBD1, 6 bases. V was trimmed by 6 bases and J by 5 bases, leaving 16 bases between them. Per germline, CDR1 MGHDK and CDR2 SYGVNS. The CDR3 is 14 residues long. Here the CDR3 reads CASSGITGLETQYF. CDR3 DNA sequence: TGTGCCAGCAGCGGAATTACAGGGTTGGAGACCCAGTACTTC.

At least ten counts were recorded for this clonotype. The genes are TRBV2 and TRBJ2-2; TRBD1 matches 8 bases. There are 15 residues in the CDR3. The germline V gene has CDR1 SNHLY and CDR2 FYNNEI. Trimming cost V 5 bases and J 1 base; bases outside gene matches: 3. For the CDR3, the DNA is TGTGCCAGCAGTACCGGGACAGGGAACACCGGGGAGCTGTTTTTT. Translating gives CASSTGTGNTGELFF.

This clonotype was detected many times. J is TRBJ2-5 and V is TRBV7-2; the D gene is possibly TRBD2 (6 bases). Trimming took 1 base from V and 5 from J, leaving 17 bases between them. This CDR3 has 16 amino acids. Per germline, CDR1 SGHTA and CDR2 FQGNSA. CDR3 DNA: TGTGCCAGCAGCTTAGGGATCCGGGAGTTTGGGGAGACCCAGTACTTC. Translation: CASSLGIREFGETQYF.

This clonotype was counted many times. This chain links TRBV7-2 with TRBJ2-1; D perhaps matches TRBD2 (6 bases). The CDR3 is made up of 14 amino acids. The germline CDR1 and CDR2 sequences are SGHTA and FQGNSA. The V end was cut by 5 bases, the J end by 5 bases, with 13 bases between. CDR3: CASSPAGPHNEQFF. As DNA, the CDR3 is TGTGCCAGCAGCCCCGCGGGGCCTCACAATGAGCAGTTCTTC.